This TCR beta chain was documented in a study of blood T cell repertoires in COVID-19 (TCRdb year 2020). For the wider study: Samples covering the acute and convalescent phases of COVID-19 were provided by collaborators in the United States, Italy and Spain. The prospective study material was composed of cDNA or gDNA derived from T cells, B-cell-depleted T cells, or PBMCs. Subjects who had been exposed to COVID-19, were actively infected with it, or had recovered from it provided the deeply sampled blood TCRbeta repertoires that made up the dataset. The repertoires were made available in a free public database intended to serve as a resource for research on the immune response to SARS-CoV-2. The samples were drawn from the first 160 participants of the ongoing ImmuneRACE study and from 1,254 subjects provided by 6 global collaborators. A de-identified subject ID, COVID-19 status, age in years and sex were almost always included in the sample metadata. Where HLA class I and class II types were available, the types were taken from metadata supplied by the sample provider, not from assay-based typing. The paper's findings and limits, for the study overall: The amount of clinical and demographic metadata varied by source and participant and was provided uncurated.

Comment on this clone: No cognate antigen has been identified for it. No base quality values were provided; no much bigger clone lies one nucleotide off.

Collaborating institutions collected whole blood in K2EDTA tubes following their own protocols. For TCRbeta analysis, collaborators shipped samples in one of three forms: frozen whole blood, isolated PBMCs, or DNA extracted from either of those sample types. The immunoSEQ Assay, a bias-controlled multiplex PCR, was used to amplify TCRbeta CDR3 regions from genomic DNA. Processing in the source paper ran as follows. The number of nucleated cells in each sample was estimated by amplification of reference gene primers within the assay. Sequence reads were collapsed and filtered to measure the absolute abundance of every unique TCRbeta CDR3 rearrangement. For each sample, productive Simpson clonality was calculated as the square root of Simpson's diversity index over productive rearrangements. TCRdb took over this immuneACCESS table, retaining in-frame rearrangements with V and J assigned. Such tables are incomplete; in checked studies, under half of the missing clones stem from an unresolved V gene, and the remainder is unexplained. From that table come the V and J calls and clone size; the DNA was used to work out D and trimming. In all, the sample holds some 200,000 clones, and roughly 76% of those were seen once. The ten largest clones add up to just over 8.5% of the sample.

V and J are truncated by 0 bases and 0 bases respectively, leaving an intervening sequence of 11 bases. CDR1 is given as SGDLS and CDR2 as YYNGEE, both from the germline V gene. The CDR3 holds 16 amino acids from the cysteine to the phenylalanine. The DNA shown is the 48-base CDR3, in frame from base 1. In this chain, TRBV9 is recombined with TRBJ2-3; 6 matching bases give a weak D call of TRBD2. The source is a woman aged 45 to 65 with active or convalescent COVID-19. The source material was peripheral blood. The CDR3 amino acid sequence is: CASSVESGTSTDTQYF. The nucleotides read TGTGCCAGCAGCGTAGAGTCGGGGACTAGCACAGATACGCAGTATTTT. The full variable domain, with segments outside the CDR3 supplied by the reference TRBV9 and TRBJ2-3 proteins, appears as DSGVTQTPKHLITATGQRVTLRCSPRSGDLSVYWYQQSLDQGLQFLIQYYNGEERAKGNILERFSAQQFPDLHSELNLSSLELGDSALYFCASSVESGTSTDTQYFGPGTRLTVL.